This T cell receptor beta chain is drawn from a study of blood T cell repertoires in COVID-19. Across the whole study: Specimens from acute and convalescent COVID-19 originated in the United States, Italy and Spain. In each case, the material was cDNA or gDNA derived from T cells, B-cell-depleted T cells, or PBMCs.

The germline CDR1 and CDR2 sequences are SGHTA and FQGNSA. V was trimmed by 6 bases and J by 8 bases, leaving 17 bases between them. This CDR3 has 15 residues. In the source study's methods: Reference gene primer amplification gave estimated nucleated cell counts. Clones were sequenced by immunoSEQ multiplex PCR, and TCRdb holds only the in-frame ones, with some missing. V and J calls and clone size are those listed in that table; D and trimming were worked out from the DNA. Found here are about 270,000 clones, approximately 91% of them singletons; the top ten hold about 2.1%. Source material: PBMCs or T cells enriched from blood (not recorded which). This receptor was taken from a woman aged 40 to 50 with acute COVID-19. This chain joins TRBV7-2 and TRBJ1-6, with D maybe TRBD1 (5 bases). The CDR3 loop is CASSLAGIMYSPLHF. The CDR3 bases are TGTGCCAGCAGTCTGGCAGGGATTATGTATTCACCCCTCCACTTT.